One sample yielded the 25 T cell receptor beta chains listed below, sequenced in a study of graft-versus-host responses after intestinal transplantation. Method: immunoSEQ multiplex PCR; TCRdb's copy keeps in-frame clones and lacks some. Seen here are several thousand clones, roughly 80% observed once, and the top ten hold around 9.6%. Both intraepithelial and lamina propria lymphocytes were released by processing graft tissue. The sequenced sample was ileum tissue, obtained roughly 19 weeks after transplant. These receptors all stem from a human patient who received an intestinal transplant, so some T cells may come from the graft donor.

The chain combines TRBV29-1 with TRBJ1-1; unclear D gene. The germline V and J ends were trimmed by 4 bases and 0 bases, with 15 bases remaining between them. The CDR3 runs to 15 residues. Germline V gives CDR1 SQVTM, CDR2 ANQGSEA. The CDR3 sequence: CSVVVSPLLNTEAFF. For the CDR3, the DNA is TGCAGCGTTGTAGTTAGTCCTCTGTTGAACACTGAAGCTTTCTTT.

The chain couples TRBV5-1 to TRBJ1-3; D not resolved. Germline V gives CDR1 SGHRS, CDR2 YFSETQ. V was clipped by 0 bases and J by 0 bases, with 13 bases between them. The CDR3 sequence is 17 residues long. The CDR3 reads CASSLVGVGFSGNTIYF. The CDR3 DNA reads TGCGCCAGCAGCTTGGTCGGAGTGGGCTTCTCTGGAAACACCATATATTTT.

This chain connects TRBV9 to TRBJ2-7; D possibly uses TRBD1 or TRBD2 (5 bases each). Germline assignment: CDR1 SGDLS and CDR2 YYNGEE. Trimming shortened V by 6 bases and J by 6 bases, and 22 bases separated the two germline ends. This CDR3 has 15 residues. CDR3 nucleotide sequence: TGTGCCAGCACTGTTTTGGGGACGAAACGAGGCGAGCAGTACTTC. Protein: CASTVLGTKRGEQYF.

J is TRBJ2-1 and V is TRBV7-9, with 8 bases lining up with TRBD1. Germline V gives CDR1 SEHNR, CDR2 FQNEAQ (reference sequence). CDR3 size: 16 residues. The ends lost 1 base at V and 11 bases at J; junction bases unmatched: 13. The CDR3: CASSLELRGRLGQQFF. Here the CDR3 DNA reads TGTGCCAGCAGCTTAGAGCTCAGGGGGCGCCTCGGTCAGCAGTTCTTC.

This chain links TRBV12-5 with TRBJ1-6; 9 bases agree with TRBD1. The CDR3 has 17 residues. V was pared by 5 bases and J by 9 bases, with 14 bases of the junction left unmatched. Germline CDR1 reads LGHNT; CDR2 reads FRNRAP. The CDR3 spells CASGLHSGQGIGSPLHF. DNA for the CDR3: TGTGCTAGTGGTCTCCACTCCGGACAGGGGATAGGTTCACCCCTCCACTTT. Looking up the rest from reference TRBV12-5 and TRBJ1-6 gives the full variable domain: DARVTQTPRHKVTEMGQEVTMRCQPILGHNTVFWYRQTMMQGLELLAYFRNRAPLDDSGMPKDRFSAEMPDATLATLKIQPSEPRDSAVYFCASGLHSGQGIGSPLHFGNGTRLTVT.

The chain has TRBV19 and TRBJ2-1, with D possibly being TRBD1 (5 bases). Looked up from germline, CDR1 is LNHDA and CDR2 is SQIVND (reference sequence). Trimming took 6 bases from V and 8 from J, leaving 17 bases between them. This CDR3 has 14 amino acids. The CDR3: CASRKSGANHEQFF. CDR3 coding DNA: TGTGCCAGTAGGAAGTCTGGGGCCAACCATGAGCAGTTCTTC. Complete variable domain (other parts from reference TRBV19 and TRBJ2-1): DGGITQSPKYLFRKEGQNVTLSCEQNLNHDAMYWYRQDPGQGLRLIYYSQIVNDFQKGDIAEGYSVSREKKESFPLTVTSAQKNPTAFYLCASRKSGANHEQFFGPGTRLTVL.

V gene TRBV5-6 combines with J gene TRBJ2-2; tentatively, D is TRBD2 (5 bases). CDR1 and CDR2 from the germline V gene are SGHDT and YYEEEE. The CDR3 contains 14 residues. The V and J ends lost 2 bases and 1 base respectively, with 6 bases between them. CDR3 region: CASSLRGNTGELFF. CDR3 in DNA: TGTGCCAGCAGCTTACGGGGGAACACCGGGGAGCTGTTTTTT.

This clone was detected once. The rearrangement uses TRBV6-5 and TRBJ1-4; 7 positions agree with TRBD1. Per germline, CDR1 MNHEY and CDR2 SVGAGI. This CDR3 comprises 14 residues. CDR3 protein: CATTGDATNEKLFF. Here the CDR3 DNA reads TGTGCGACAACAGGGGACGCAACTAATGAAAAACTGTTTTTT.

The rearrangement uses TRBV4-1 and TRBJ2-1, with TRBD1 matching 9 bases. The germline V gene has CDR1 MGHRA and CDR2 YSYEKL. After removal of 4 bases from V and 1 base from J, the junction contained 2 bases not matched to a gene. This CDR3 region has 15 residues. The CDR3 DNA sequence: TGCGCCAGCAGCCGGACAGGGGATTCCTACAATGAGCAGTTCTTC. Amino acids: CASSRTGDSYNEQFF.

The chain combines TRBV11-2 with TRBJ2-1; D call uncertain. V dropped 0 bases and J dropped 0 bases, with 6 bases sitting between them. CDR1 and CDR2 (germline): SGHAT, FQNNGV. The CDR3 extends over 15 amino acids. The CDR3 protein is CASSLEGFSYNEQFF. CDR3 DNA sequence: TGTGCCAGCAGCTTAGAGGGTTTCTCCTACAATGAGCAGTTCTTC.

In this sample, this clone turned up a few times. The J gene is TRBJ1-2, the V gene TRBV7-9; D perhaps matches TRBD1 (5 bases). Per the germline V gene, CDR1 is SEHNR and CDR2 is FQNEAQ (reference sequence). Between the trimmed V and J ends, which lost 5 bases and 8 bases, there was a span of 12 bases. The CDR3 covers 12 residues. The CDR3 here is CASSQWGYGYTF. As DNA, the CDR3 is TGTGCCAGCAGCCAATGGGGGTACGGCTACACCTTC.

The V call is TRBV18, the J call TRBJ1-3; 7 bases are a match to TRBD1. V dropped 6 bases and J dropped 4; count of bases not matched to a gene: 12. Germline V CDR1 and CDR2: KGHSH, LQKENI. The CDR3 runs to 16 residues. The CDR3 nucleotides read TGTGCCAGCTCGCACAACACCGGGACAGTCGGAAACACCATATATTTT. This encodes CASSHNTGTVGNTIYF.

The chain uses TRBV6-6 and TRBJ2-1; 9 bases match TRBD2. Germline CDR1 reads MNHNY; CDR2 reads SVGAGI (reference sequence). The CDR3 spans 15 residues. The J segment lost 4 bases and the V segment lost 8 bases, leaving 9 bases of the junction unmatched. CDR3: CASRDGAGGYNEQFF. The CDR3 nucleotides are TGTGCCAGCCGAGACGGGGCGGGAGGGTACAATGAGCAGTTCTTC.

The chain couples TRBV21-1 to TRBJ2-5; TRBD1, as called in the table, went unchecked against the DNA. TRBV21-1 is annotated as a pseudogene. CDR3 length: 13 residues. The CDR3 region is CASSRHRGWEQYF. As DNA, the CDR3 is TGTGCCAGCAGCAGACACAGGGGGTGGGAGCAGTACTTC.

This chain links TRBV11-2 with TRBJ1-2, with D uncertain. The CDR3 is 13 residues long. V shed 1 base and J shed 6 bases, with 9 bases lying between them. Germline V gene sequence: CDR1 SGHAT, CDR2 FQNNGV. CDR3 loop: CASSLGQVNGYTF. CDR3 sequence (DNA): TGTGCCAGCAGCTTAGGGCAGGTGAATGGCTACACCTTC.

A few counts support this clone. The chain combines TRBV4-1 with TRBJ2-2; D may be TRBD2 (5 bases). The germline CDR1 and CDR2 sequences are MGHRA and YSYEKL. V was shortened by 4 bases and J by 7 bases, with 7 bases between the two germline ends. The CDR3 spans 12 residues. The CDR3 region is CASSLEVGELFF. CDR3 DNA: TGCGCCAGCAGCCTGGAGGTCGGGGAGCTGTTTTTT.

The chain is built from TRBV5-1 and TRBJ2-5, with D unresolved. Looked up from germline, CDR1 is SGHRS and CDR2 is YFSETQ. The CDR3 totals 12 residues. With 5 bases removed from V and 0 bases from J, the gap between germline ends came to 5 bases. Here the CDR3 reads CASRYNQETQYF. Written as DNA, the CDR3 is TGCGCCAGCAGATACAACCAAGAGACCCAGTACTTC.

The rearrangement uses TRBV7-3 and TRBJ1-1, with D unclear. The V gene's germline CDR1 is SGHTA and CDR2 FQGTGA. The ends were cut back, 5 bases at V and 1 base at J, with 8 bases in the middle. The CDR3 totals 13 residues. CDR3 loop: CASSISGNTEAFF. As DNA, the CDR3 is TGTGCCAGCAGCATATCCGGGAACACTGAAGCTTTCTTT.

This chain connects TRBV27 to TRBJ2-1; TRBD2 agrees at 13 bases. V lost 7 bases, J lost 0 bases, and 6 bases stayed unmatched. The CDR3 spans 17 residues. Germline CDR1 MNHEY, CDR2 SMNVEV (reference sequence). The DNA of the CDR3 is TGTGCCAGCAAGGGACTAGCGGGGTATAGCTCCTACAATGAGCAGTTCTTC. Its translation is CASKGLAGYSSYNEQFF.

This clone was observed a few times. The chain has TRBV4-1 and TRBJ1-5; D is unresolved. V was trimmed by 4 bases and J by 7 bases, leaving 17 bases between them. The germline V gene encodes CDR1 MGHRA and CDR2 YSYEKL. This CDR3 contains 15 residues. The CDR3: CASSPEVGRGQPQHF. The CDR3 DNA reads TGCGCCAGCAGCCCGGAGGTGGGTAGAGGACAGCCCCAGCATTTT.

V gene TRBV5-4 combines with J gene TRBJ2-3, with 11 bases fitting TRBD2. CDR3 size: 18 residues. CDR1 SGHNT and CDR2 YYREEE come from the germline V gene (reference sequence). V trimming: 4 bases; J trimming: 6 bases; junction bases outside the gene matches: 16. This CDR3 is CASSLGSGRAFRGDTQYF. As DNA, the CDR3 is TGTGCCAGCAGCCTGGGTAGCGGGAGGGCCTTTCGAGGGGATACGCAGTATTTT.

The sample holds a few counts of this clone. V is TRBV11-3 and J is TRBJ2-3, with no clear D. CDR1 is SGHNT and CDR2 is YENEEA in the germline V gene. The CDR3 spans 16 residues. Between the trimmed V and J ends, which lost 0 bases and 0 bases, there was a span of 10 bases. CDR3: CASSLEGSASTDTQYF. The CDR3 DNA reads TGTGCCAGCAGCTTAGAGGGGTCGGCTAGCACAGATACGCAGTATTTT. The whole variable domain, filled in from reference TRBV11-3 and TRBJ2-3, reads EAGVVQSPRYKIIEKKQPVAFWCNPISGHNTLYWYLQNLGQGPELLIRYENEEAVDDSQLPKDRFSAERLKGVDSTLKIQPAELGDSAVYLCASSLEGSASTDTQYFGPGTRLTVL.

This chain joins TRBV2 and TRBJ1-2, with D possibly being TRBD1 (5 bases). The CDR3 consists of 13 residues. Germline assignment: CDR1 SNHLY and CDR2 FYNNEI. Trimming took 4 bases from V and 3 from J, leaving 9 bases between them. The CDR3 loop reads CASSGDGDYGYTF. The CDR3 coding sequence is TGTGCCAGCAGTGGGGACGGGGACTATGGCTACACCTTC.

The CDR3 nucleotides are TGTGCCAGCAGTGAATCGGGGGCTGGAAACACCATATATTTT. Translating it yields CASSESGAGNTIYF. The genes are TRBV6-1 and TRBJ1-3; a possible D gene is TRBD1 (5 bases). The CDR3 length is 14 residues. V shed 2 bases and J shed 2 bases, with 7 bases lying between them. Germline-derived CDR1 and CDR2 are MNHNS and SASEGT.

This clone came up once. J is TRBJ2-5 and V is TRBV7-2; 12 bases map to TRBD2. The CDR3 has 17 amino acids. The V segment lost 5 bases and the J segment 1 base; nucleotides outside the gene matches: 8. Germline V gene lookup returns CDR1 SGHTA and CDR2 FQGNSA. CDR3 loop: CASSGRGLAGGQETQYF. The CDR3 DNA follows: TGTGCCAGCAGCGGCCGGGGACTAGCGGGCGGCCAAGAGACCCAGTACTTC.